This T cell receptor (beta chain) originates from a study of tumor-infiltrating lymphocytes in primary liver carcinoma. Study-level information: The cohort included men and women aged 30 to 69 years.

Study-wide results and caveats: A small share of top clones, only about 7-24%, was found in all five tumor regions. Overlap in tumor-adjacent and tumor-blood pairs fell below that of tumor region pairs.

The ends lost 5 bases at V and 1 base at J; junction bases unmatched: 5. Germline V lookup: CDR1 KGHSY, CDR2 FQNENV. This CDR3 is 14 amino acids long. It was from around 20-30 mg of unsorted bulk tissue that RNA and DNA were co-extracted. Reverse transcription of roughly 0.5 ug total RNA with a constant-region primer produced TCR beta cDNA. Employing slightly modified ARM-PCR, three nested multiplex PCR rounds were run, and these gave rise to the TCR beta libraries. TRBV1-TRBV30 forward and Cbeta reverse primers drove the first two approximately 10-cycle rounds. TCRdb redid the calling of the multiplex PCR reads with MiXCR, one entry per CDR3 protein. The sample consists of 100,000 to 150,000 distinct CDR3 sequences, 60% to 75% of them appearing once. With regard to this clonotype: Its antigen is unknown.

The receptor was derived from a woman in her fifties or sixties with primary liver carcinoma and hepatitis B virus infection. The genes are TRBV16 and TRBJ2-7; 7 nucleotides agree with TRBD2. The sample consisted of liver tumor tissue from sampling region 3. Subset denoted: tumor region T3, left-lateral pole. CDR3 in DNA: TGTGCCAGCAGCGAGACTAGCTTGTCCTACGAGCAGTACTTC. Translating it yields CASSETSLSYEQYF.